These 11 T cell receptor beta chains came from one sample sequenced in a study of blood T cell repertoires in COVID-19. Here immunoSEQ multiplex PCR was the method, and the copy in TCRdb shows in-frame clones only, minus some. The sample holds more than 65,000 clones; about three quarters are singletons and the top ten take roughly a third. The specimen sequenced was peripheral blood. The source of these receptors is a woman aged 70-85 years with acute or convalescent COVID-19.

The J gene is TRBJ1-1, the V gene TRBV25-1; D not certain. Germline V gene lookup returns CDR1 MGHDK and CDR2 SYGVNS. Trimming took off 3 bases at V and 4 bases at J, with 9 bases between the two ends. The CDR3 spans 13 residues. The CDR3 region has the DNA TGTGCCAGCAGTGATGGATGGAGCACTGAAGCTTTCTTT. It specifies CASSDGWSTEAFF.

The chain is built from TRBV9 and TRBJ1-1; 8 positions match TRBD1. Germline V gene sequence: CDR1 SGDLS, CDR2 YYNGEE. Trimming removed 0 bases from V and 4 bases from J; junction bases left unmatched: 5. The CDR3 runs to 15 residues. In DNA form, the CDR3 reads TGTGCCAGCAGCGTAGGGGGACAGGTTATCACTGAAGCTTTCTTT. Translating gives CASSVGGQVITEAFF.

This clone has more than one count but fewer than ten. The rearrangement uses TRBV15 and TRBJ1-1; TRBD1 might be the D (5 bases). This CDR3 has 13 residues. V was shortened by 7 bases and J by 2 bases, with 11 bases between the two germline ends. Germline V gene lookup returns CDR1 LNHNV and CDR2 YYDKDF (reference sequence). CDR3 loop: CATKQESNTEAFF. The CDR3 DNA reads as TGTGCCACCAAACAGGAATCTAACACTGAAGCTTTCTTT.

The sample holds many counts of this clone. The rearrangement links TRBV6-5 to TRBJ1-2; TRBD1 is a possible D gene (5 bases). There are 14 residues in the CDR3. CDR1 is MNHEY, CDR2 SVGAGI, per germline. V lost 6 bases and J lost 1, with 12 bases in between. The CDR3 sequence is CASSPGRGNYGYTF. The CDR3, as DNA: TGTGCCAGCAGCCCCGGTAGGGGTAACTATGGCTACACCTTC.

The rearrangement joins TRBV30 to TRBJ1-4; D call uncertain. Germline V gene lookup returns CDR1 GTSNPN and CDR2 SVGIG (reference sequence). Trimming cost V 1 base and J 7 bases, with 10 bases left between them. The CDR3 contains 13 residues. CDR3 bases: TGTGCCTGGAGTGGCGGTTCTGGTGAAAAACTGTTTTTT. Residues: CAWSGGSGEKLFF.

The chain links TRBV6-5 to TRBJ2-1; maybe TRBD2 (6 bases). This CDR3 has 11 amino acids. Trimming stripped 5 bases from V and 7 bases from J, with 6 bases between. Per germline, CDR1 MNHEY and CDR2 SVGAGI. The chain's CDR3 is CASSRGNEQFF. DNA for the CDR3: TGTGCCAGCAGTCGGGGGAATGAGCAGTTCTTC.

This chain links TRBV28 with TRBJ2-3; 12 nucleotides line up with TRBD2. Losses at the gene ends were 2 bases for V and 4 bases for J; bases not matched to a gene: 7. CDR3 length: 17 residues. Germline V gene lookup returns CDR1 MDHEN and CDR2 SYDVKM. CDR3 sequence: CASSLILAGGLADTQYF. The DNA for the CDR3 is TGTGCCAGCAGTTTAATCCTAGCGGGGGGGCTGGCAGATACGCAGTATTTT.

In DNA, the CDR3 is TGCGCCAGCAGCTTAACCCCCGGGACATGGCATTTT. As protein: CASSLTPGTWHF. The V call is TRBV5-1, the J call TRBJ1-5; a possible D gene is TRBD1 (6 bases). V was shortened by 2 bases and J by 15 bases, with 15 bases between the two germline ends. The germline CDR1 and CDR2 sequences are SGHRS and YFSETQ. The CDR3 has 12 amino acids.

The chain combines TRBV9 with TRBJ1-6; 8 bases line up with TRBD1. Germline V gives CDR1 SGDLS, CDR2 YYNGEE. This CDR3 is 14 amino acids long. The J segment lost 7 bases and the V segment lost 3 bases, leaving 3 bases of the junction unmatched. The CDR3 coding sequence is TGTGCCAGCAGCGCGGACAGGGAAAATTCACCCCTCCACTTT. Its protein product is CASSADRENSPLHF. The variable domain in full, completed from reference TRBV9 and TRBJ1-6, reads DSGVTQTPKHLITATGQRVTLRCSPRSGDLSVYWYQQSLDQGLQFLIQYYNGEERAKGNILERFSAQQFPDLHSELNLSSLELGDSALYFCASSADRENSPLHFGNGTRLTVT.

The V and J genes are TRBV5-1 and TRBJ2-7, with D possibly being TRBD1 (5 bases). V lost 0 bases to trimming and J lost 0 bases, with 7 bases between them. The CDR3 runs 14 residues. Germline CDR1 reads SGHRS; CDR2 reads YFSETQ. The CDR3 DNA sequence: TGCGCCAGCAGCTTGGCAGGGATCTCCTACGAGCAGTACTTC. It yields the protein CASSLAGISYEQYF.

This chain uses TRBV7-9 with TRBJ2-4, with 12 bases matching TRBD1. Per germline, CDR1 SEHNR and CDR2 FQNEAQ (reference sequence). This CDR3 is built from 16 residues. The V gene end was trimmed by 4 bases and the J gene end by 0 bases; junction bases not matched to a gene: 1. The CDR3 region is CASSWDRGRAKNIQYF. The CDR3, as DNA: TGTGCCAGCAGCTGGGACAGGGGGCGAGCCAAAAACATTCAGTACTTC.